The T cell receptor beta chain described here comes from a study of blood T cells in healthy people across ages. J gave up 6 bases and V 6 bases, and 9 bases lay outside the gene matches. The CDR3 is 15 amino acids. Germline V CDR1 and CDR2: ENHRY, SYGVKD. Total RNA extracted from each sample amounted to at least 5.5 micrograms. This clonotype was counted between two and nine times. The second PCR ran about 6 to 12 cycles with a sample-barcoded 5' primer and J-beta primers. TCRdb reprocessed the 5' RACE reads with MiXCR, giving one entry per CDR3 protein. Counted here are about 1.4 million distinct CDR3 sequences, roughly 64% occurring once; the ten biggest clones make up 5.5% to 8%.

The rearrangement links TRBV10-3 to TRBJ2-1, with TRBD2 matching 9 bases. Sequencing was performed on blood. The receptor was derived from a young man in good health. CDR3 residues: CAIRKTSGPVNEQFF. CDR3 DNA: TGTGCCATCAGGAAGACTAGCGGACCAGTCAATGAGCAGTTCTTC.